This TCR beta chain was recovered during a study of blood T cell repertoires in COVID-19. Whole-study context: Sites in the United States, Italy and Spain provided acute and convalescent COVID-19 samples. PBMCs, B-cell-depleted T cells, or T cells were the source of the cDNA or gDNA that made up the material.

The germline V gene encodes CDR1 GTSNPN and CDR2 SVGIG (reference sequence). This CDR3 has 20 residues. Between the trimmed V and J ends, which lost 3 bases and 5 bases, there was a span of 29 bases. Original processing methods: Researchers report that nucleated cell counts were estimated from reference gene primer amplification. Assay: immunoSEQ multiplex PCR; the TCRdb copy retains only in-frame clones and omits some. The V and J calls and clone size are taken from that table; D and trimming were inferred from the DNA. Of approximately 140,000 clones listed, about 87% are singletons. This receptor was taken from a woman between 40 and 55 years old with acute or convalescent COVID-19. The sequenced material came from peripheral blood. This chain links TRBV30 with TRBJ1-6, with D possibly being TRBD1 (6 bases). The CDR3 bases are TGTGCCTGGAGCCAAGGCGGGGGGCACGGAGCCCGGGTTAATAATTCACCCCTCCACTTT. This translates into CAWSQGGGHGARVNNSPLHF.